The 29 T cell receptor beta chains given below trace back to one sample, sequenced in a study of T cell responses to AZD1222 COVID-19 vaccine. Assay: immunoSEQ multiplex PCR; the TCRdb copy retains only in-frame clones and omits some. The table records about 190,000 clones, approximately 90% of them present only once. Sequences were derived from peripheral blood, sampled on day 0 of AZD1222 vaccination. The receptors here all came from an adult in good health.

The table lists this clone with a few counts. In nucleotides, the CDR3 is TGTGCCAGCAGCGTAGGGCCAGGGGGCGACGAGGGCTACACCTTC. This sequence encodes CASSVGPGGDEGYTF. V usage is TRBV9 and J usage is TRBJ1-2; 8 bases fit TRBD1. Germline CDR1 is SGDLS and CDR2 is YYNGEE. This CDR3 is built from 15 residues. V lost 0 bases to trimming and J lost 8 bases; unmatched junction nucleotides: 9.

The rearrangement joins TRBV4-3 to TRBJ1-1; D might be TRBD1 (5 bases). Germline CDR1 and CDR2: LGHNA and YSLEER. Trimming shortened V by 0 bases and J by 7 bases, and 9 bases separated the two germline ends. This CDR3 spans 13 amino acids. The CDR3 is CASSQDGDGEAFF. CDR3 coding DNA: TGCGCCAGCAGCCAAGACGGGGACGGTGAAGCTTTCTTT.

The CDR3 here is CASSVGGGGWDTEAFF. The CDR3 DNA is TGTGCCAGCAGCGTAGGTGGGGGAGGCTGGGACACTGAAGCTTTCTTT. The chain joins TRBV9 to TRBJ1-1; a possible D gene is TRBD1 (5 bases). Germline CDR1 SGDLS, CDR2 YYNGEE. This CDR3 has 16 amino acids. Trimming took off 0 bases at V and 3 bases at J, with 15 bases between the two ends.

The chain uses TRBV19 and TRBJ2-7; the D gene is possibly TRBD2 (5 bases). Germline lookup yields CDR1 LNHDA and CDR2 SQIVND (reference sequence). V was clipped by 5 bases and J by 4 bases, with 12 bases between them. This CDR3 has 13 amino acids. CDR3 in amino acids: CASSPFGEYEQYF. The CDR3 region has the DNA TGTGCCAGTAGTCCCTTCGGGGAGTACGAGCAGTACTTC.

V and J are TRBV27 and TRBJ2-7; no definite D call. This CDR3 region has 12 residues. The V gene's germline CDR1 is MNHEY and CDR2 SMNVEV (reference sequence). The V gene lost 3 bases and the J gene lost 7 bases, with 10 bases spanning the gap. The CDR3 loop is CASSLTPREQYF. CDR3 nucleotides: TGTGCCAGCAGTTTGACGCCCCGAGAGCAGTACTTC.

The rearrangement uses TRBV28 and TRBJ1-2, with D hard to call. The CDR3 contains 13 residues. Germline CDR1 MDHEN, CDR2 SYDVKM. V lost 4 bases to trimming and J lost 7 bases, with 13 bases between them. CDR3 protein: CASSSTMGVGYTF. Written as DNA, the CDR3 is TGTGCCAGCAGTTCTACCATGGGAGTTGGCTACACCTTC.

The chain is built from TRBV4-3 and TRBJ1-1; no clear D. Trimming pared 0 bases from V and 5 bases from J, leaving 13 bases between. Germline CDR1 reads LGHNA; CDR2 reads YSLEER. The CDR3 totals 15 residues. The CDR3 loop is CASSQERAASTEAFF. CDR3 sequence (DNA): TGCGCCAGCAGCCAAGAAAGGGCGGCGAGTACTGAAGCTTTCTTT.

The rearrangement joins TRBV6-2 or TRBV6-3 to TRBJ1-2, with a weak D call TRBD1 (5 bases). Between the trimmed V and J ends, which lost 0 bases and 2 bases, there was a span of 10 bases. The germline CDR1 and CDR2 sequences are MNHEY and SVGEGT. This CDR3 is built from 15 residues. CDR3 DNA sequence: TGTGCCAGCAGTTACTCGAGGGACGGCAACTATGGCTACACCTTC. Protein product: CASSYSRDGNYGYTF.

The genes are TRBV7-9 and TRBJ2-4; perhaps TRBD2 as D (6 bases). Trimming shortened V by 4 bases and J by 4 bases, and 17 bases separated the two germline ends. Per germline, CDR1 SEHNR and CDR2 FQNEAQ (reference sequence). This CDR3 region has 16 residues. In nucleotides, the CDR3 is TGTGCCAGCAGCTCCCTGATAGCGGAGCTTAAAAACATTCAGTACTTC. Translated, it gives CASSSLIAELKNIQYF.

CDR3 loop: CASSYLQGANQPQHF. As DNA, the CDR3 is TGTGCCAGCAGTTACCTCCAGGGGGCGAATCAGCCCCAGCATTTT. J is TRBJ1-5 and V is TRBV28; TRBD1 agrees at 8 bases. After removal of 4 bases from V and 4 bases from J, the junction contained 6 bases not matched to a gene. CDR1 is MDHEN, CDR2 SYDVKM, per germline. This CDR3 has 15 residues.

The chain uses TRBV24-1 and TRBJ2-7, with a possible D match to TRBD2 (5 bases). Germline V gene data show CDR1 as KGHDR and CDR2 as SFDVKD. V lost 4 bases and J 4 bases, leaving 10 bases between the germline ends. The CDR3 loop spans 13 amino acids. The CDR3 here is CATSDLAGYEQYF. CDR3 DNA sequence: TGTGCCACCAGTGACCTAGCCGGGTACGAGCAGTACTTC.

CDR3 DNA sequence: TGTGCCAGCAGTTACTCTGAGGGAGGGGAAAAACTGTTTTTT. This encodes CASSYSEGGEKLFF. V gene TRBV6-5 combines with J gene TRBJ1-4, with no clear D. The V end was cut by 0 bases, the J end by 8 bases, with 10 bases between. This CDR3 contains 14 residues. CDR1 and CDR2 from the germline V gene are MNHEY and SVGAGI.

This clone was observed a handful of times. The chain is built from TRBV15 and TRBJ1-4; D is possibly TRBD1 (5 bases). CDR1 is LNHNV and CDR2 is YYDKDF in the germline V gene (reference sequence). The CDR3 has 15 residues. V was clipped by 0 bases and J by 11 bases, with 16 bases between them. The CDR3 spells CATSRERDYVNKLFF. The CDR3, as DNA: TGTGCCACCAGCAGAGAGAGGGACTACGTGAATAAACTGTTTTTT.

The chain joins TRBV9 to TRBJ2-2; TRBD2 aligns across 11 bases. J was trimmed by 10 bases and V by 4 bases; bases with no gene match: 9. Per germline, CDR1 SGDLS and CDR2 YYNGEE. This CDR3 comprises 15 residues. The CDR3 sequence: CASSSSSGRKEELFF. In DNA form, the CDR3 reads TGTGCCAGCAGCTCCTCTAGCGGGAGGAAGGAGGAGCTGTTTTTT.

This clone has just one count. The V call is TRBV28, the J call TRBJ1-5; tentative D call: TRBD1 (6 bases). Trimming cost V 6 bases and J 4 bases, with 7 bases left between them. Germline lookup yields CDR1 MDHEN and CDR2 SYDVKM. The length of the CDR3 is 12 residues. CDR3 residues: CASRTGNQPQHF. The CDR3, as DNA: TGTGCCAGCAGGACAGGTAATCAGCCCCAGCATTTT.

The chain carries TRBV6-5 and TRBJ1-1, with TRBD1 matching over 7 bases. J lost 2 bases, V lost 5 bases, and 5 bases had no gene match. The germline CDR1 and CDR2 sequences are MNHEY and SVGAGI. This CDR3 is 14 amino acids long. This CDR3 reads CASSTTGPNTEAFF. In DNA form, the CDR3 reads TGTGCCAGCAGTACGACAGGGCCAAACACTGAAGCTTTCTTT.

The V and J genes are TRBV12-5 and TRBJ1-6, with D possibly being TRBD1 (5 bases). From germline, CDR1 is LGHNT and CDR2 FRNRAP. Trimming left V 0 bases short and J 10 bases short, with 7 bases between. This CDR3 is built from 13 residues. The CDR3 DNA is TGTGCTAGTGGTTTGGTGGGGGGATCACCCCTCCACTTT. Its protein product is CASGLVGGSPLHF.

This CDR3 reads CASSQDWASGGETQYF. CDR3 nucleotides: TGCGCCAGCAGCCAAGATTGGGCTAGCGGAGGGGAGACCCAGTACTTC. The genes are TRBV4-3 and TRBJ2-5; 7 nucleotides agree with TRBD2. The germline V gene has CDR1 LGHNA and CDR2 YSLEER. The CDR3 loop spans 16 amino acids. V lost 0 bases and J lost 5; bases outside the gene matches: 9.

The genes are TRBV5-8 and TRBJ1-2; TRBD1 agrees at 8 bases. The CDR3 contains 14 residues. In germline, CDR1 is SGHTS, CDR2 YDEGEE. Trimming cost V 4 bases and J 0 bases; bases outside gene matches: 2. This CDR3 reads CASSEDRANYGYTF. The CDR3 nucleotides read TGTGCCAGCAGCGAGGACAGGGCTAACTATGGCTACACCTTC.

The DNA of the CDR3 is TGTGCCATCAAAGGCGGTGACCTCTCCTACGAGCAGTACTTC. It is translated as CAIKGGDLSYEQYF. The V and J genes are TRBV10-3 and TRBJ2-7; D ambiguous. CDR3 length equals 14 residues. Trimming cost V 7 bases and J 0 bases, with 13 bases left between them. Germline V lookup: CDR1 ENHRY, CDR2 SYGVKD.

This rearrangement joins TRBV18 to TRBJ1-1; the D is unclear. V lost 0 bases to trimming and J lost 1 base, with 9 bases between them. Germline V gives CDR1 KGHSH, CDR2 LQKENI. This CDR3 has 15 residues. CDR3 coding DNA: TGTGCCAGCTCACCACCGAAAGGGCAGAACACTGAAGCTTTCTTT. Its protein product is CASSPPKGQNTEAFF. The full variable domain, with the rest looked up from reference TRBV18 and TRBJ1-1, is NAGVMQNPRHLVRRRGQEARLRCSPMKGHSHVYWYRQLPEEGLKFMVYLQKENIIDESGMPKERFSAEFPKEGPSILRIQQVVRGDSAAYFCASSPPKGQNTEAFFGQGTRLTVV.

The chain couples TRBV7-9 to TRBJ2-2; 7 bases line up with TRBD1. The V and J ends lost 6 bases and 2 bases, in that order; junction bases with no gene match: 3. The CDR3 runs to 14 residues. Germline CDR1 and CDR2: SEHNR and FQNEAQ (reference sequence). The CDR3 DNA is TGTGCCAGCAGAGGGACAGCTAACACCGGGGAGCTGTTTTTT. Its protein product is CASRGTANTGELFF.

CDR3 protein: CAISESQDLGEQFF. CDR3 in DNA: TGTGCCATCAGTGAGTCGCAGGATTTGGGTGAGCAGTTCTTC. The chain recombines TRBV10-3 with TRBJ2-1; D is unresolved. Trimming removed 0 bases at V and 9 bases at J, with 12 bases between. There are 14 residues in the CDR3. Per the germline V gene, CDR1 is ENHRY and CDR2 is SYGVKD.

The chain uses TRBV29-1 and TRBJ2-2; 9 nucleotides align to TRBD2. Looked up from germline, CDR1 is SQVTM and CDR2 is ANQGSEA. The CDR3 spans 15 residues. CDR3 nucleotide sequence: TGCATCGTCAGTAGCGGGGGATCGAACACCGGGGAGCTGTTTTTT. It translates to CIVSSGGSNTGELFF.

The chain uses TRBV27 and TRBJ1-4; 9 bases align to TRBD1. CDR1 MNHEY and CDR2 SMNVEV come from the germline V gene (reference sequence). V trimming: 3 bases; J trimming: 3 bases; junction bases outside the gene matches: 5. CDR3 size: 16 residues. CDR3 bases: TGTGCCAGCAGTTTCTTGTGGACAGGGGCTAATGAAAAACTGTTTTTT. Translation: CASSFLWTGANEKLFF.

The chain has TRBV18 and TRBJ2-2; 9 bases agree with TRBD1. J lost 3 bases, V lost 1 base, and 3 bases had no gene match. The CDR3 contains 16 residues. The germline V gene encodes CDR1 KGHSH and CDR2 LQKENI. The CDR3 bases are TGTGCCAGCTCACCACGGACAGGGGTGGACACCGGGGAGCTGTTTTTT. Translating it yields CASSPRTGVDTGELFF.

About this clone: This CDR3 is also generated by other DNA sequences in the sample. Here the CDR3 reads CATSDLYEQYF. The CDR3 nucleotides are TGTGCCACCAGTGATTTATACGAGCAGTACTTC. The chain is built from TRBV24-1 and TRBJ2-7; unclear D gene. The germline V gene has CDR1 KGHDR and CDR2 SFDVKD. This CDR3 comprises 11 residues. The germline V and J ends were trimmed by 1 base and 4 bases, with 1 base remaining between them.

The chain combines TRBV2 with TRBJ2-2; D not resolved. CDR1 is SNHLY and CDR2 is FYNNEI in the germline V gene. This CDR3 spans 15 amino acids. V was shortened by 3 bases and J by 7 bases, with 15 bases between the two germline ends. CDR3 amino acids: CASSDRPAVGGELFF. The CDR3 DNA sequence: TGTGCCAGCAGTGATAGGCCCGCCGTAGGCGGGGAGCTGTTTTTT. Using reference TRBV2 and TRBJ2-2 for the parts outside the CDR3, the full variable domain is EPEVTQTPSHQVTQMGQEVILRCVPISNHLYFYWYRQILGQKVEFLVSFYNNEISEKSEIFDDQFSVERPDGSNFTLKIRSTKLEDSAMYFCASSDRPAVGGELFFGEGSRLTVL.

The V gene is TRBV9, the J gene TRBJ1-2, with TRBD1 matching 7 bases. Germline V gene data show CDR1 as SGDLS and CDR2 as YYNGEE. The V and J ends lost 0 bases and 0 bases, in that order; junction bases with no gene match: 8. The CDR3 sequence is 17 residues long. The CDR3 DNA is TGTGCCAGCAGCGTAGGGGGGGGACAGTCCGCTAACTATGGCTACACCTTC. It translates to CASSVGGGQSANYGYTF.